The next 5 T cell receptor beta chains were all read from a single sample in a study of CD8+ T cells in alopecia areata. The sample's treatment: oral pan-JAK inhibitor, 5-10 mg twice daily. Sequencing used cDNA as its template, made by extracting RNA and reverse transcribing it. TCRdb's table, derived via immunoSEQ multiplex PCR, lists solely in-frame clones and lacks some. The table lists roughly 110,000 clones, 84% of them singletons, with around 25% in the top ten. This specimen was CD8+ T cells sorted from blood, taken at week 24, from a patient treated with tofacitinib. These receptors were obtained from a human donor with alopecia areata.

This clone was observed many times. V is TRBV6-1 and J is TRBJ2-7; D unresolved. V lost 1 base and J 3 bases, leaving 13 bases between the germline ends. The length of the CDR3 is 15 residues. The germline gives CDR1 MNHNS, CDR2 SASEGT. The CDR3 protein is CASSEEEGSGYEQYF. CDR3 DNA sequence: TGTGCCAGCAGTGAAGAAGAAGGATCCGGCTACGAGCAGTACTTC.

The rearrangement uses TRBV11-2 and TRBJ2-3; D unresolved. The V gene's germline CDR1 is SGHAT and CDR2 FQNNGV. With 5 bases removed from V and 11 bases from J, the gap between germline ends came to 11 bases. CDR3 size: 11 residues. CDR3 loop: CASSLPGWQYF. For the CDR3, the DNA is TGTGCCAGCAGCCTACCAGGTTGGCAGTATTTT.

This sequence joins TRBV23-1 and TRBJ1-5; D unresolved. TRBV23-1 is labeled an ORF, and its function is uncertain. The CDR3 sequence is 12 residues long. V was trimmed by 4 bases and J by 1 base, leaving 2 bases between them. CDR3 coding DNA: TGCGCCAGCAGTCGCAGCAATCAGCCCCAGCATTTT. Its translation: CASSRSNQPQHF.

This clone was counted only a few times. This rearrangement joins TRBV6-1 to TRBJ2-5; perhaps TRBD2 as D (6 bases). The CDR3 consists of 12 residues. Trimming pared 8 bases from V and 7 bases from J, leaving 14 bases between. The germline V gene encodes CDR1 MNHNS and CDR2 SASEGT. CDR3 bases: TGTGCCAGCGGATGGGACTCCAGGACCCAGTACTTC. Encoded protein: CASGWDSRTQYF.

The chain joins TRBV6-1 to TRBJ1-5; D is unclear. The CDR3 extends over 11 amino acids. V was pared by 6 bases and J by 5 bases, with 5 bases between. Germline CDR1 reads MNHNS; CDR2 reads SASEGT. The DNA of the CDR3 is TGTGCCAGCAGCCTAGATCAGCCCCAGCATTTT. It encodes CASSLDQPQHF.